This entry lists 12 T cell receptor beta chains sequenced from one sample in a study of blood T cell repertoires in COVID-19. Some clones are missing from TCRdb's copy, which holds only in-frame ones; the method was immunoSEQ multiplex PCR. The data show 130,000 or so clones, with around 86% seen just once and around 1.4% held by the top ten. The sample consisted of peripheral blood. The receptors were sampled from a human donor in a cohort sampled during active COVID-19.

The rearrangement joins TRBV7-9 to TRBJ1-2; D gene ambiguous. V was clipped by 5 bases and J by 8 bases, with 18 bases between them. The V gene's germline CDR1 is SEHNR and CDR2 FQNEAQ (reference sequence). This CDR3 comprises 14 residues. The CDR3 DNA is TGTGCCAGCAGCCTCCCGGGGAGGGCATCCGGCTACACCTTC. It encodes CASSLPGRASGYTF.

V is TRBV29-1 and J is TRBJ2-1; tentatively, D is TRBD2 (7 bases). The CDR3 totals 12 residues. CDR1 and CDR2 (germline): SQVTM, ANQGSEA. V was shortened by 6 bases and J by 2 bases, with 8 bases between the two germline ends. The CDR3 reads CSVGGPYNEQFF. As DNA, the CDR3 is TGCAGCGTGGGGGGGCCCTACAATGAGCAGTTCTTC.

The J gene is TRBJ2-1, the V gene TRBV29-1; tentatively, D is TRBD1 (6 bases). CDR1 SQVTM and CDR2 ANQGSEA come from the germline V gene. The CDR3 is 12 residues long. V lost 2 bases and J lost 8, with 10 bases in between. Here the CDR3 DNA reads TGCAGCGTTGAACCAGGGGACCATGAGCAGTTCTTC. It codes for CSVEPGDHEQFF.

This clone was seen more than once but under ten times. This chain connects TRBV11-2 to TRBJ2-1; 9 positions agree with TRBD2. The CDR3 is 16 residues long. The V gene's germline CDR1 is SGHAT and CDR2 FQNNGV. The J segment lost 8 bases and the V segment lost 0 bases, leaving 8 bases of the junction unmatched. The CDR3 region is CASSLDRDLAGYEQFF. The CDR3 nucleotides are TGTGCCAGCAGCTTAGATCGGGATCTAGCGGGGTATGAGCAGTTCTTC.

This clone has only a few counts. The CDR3 sequence: CASSSRDRAPLGGEKLFF. The CDR3 nucleotides are TGTGCCAGCAGCTCCCGGGACAGGGCTCCCTTGGGGGGGGAAAAACTGTTTTTT. This chain links TRBV5-4 with TRBJ1-4, with TRBD1 identical over 9 bases. The CDR3 has 18 amino acids. The germline CDR1 and CDR2 sequences are SGHNT and YYREEE (reference sequence). V gave up 3 bases and J gave up 8 bases; unmatched junction bases: 17.

This clone has just one count. The genes are TRBV29-1 and TRBJ1-3; D is unresolved. V gave up 4 bases and J gave up 2 bases, with 12 bases separating them. Germline values: CDR1 SQVTM, CDR2 ANQGSEA. This CDR3 is 14 amino acids long. CDR3 nucleotide sequence: TGCAGCGTTGTGGTCCTCGGGGCTGGAAACACCATATATTTT. This encodes CSVVVLGAGNTIYF.

The CDR3 sequence: CASSSRLGLAGNEQFF. In nucleotides, the CDR3 is TGTGCCAGCAGCTCCCGCCTCGGACTAGCGGGGAATGAGCAGTTCTTC. The chain links TRBV7-3 to TRBJ2-1; 12 bases are shared with TRBD2. J was trimmed by 7 bases and V by 4 bases; bases with no gene match: 8. CDR1 and CDR2 (germline): SGHTA, FQGTGA. The CDR3 covers 16 residues.

The V and J genes are TRBV7-9 and TRBJ2-5; TRBD2 might be the D (6 bases). This CDR3 spans 15 amino acids. Per the germline V gene, CDR1 is SEHNR and CDR2 is FQNEAQ (reference sequence). Trimming took off 5 bases at V and 2 bases at J, with 15 bases between the two ends. The CDR3 nucleotides read TGTGCCAGCAGCCTAGGACTACCCGGACAAGAGACCCAGTACTTC. Its translation: CASSLGLPGQETQYF.

This chain joins TRBV7-6 and TRBJ2-7, with 11 bases that match TRBD1. CDR1 and CDR2 from the germline V gene are SGHVS and FNYEAQ. V shed 4 bases and J 2 bases; nucleotides not matched to a gene: 4. The CDR3 is made up of 15 amino acids. The CDR3 DNA sequence: TGTGCCAGCAGCTACGGGACAGGGGGAGCCTACGAGCAGTACTTC. Protein: CASSYGTGGAYEQYF.

This chain links TRBV24-1 with TRBJ2-1; 11 bases match TRBD2. Germline trimming cut 5 bases from V and 0 bases from J; bases unmatched to any gene: 5. The CDR3 has 17 amino acids. CDR1 KGHDR and CDR2 SFDVKD come from the germline V gene. The CDR3 DNA reads as TGTGCCACCAGTGGCTCGGGACTAGCGGTCTCCTACAATGAGCAGTTCTTC. Translation: CATSGSGLAVSYNEQFF.

The chain combines TRBV28 with TRBJ2-1; possibly TRBD2 for D (6 bases). This CDR3 comprises 15 residues. The germline V gene has CDR1 MDHEN and CDR2 SYDVKM. Trimming pared 2 bases from V and 8 bases from J, leaving 16 bases between. The CDR3 reads CASSLLAGYGDEQFF. Here the CDR3 DNA reads TGTGCCAGCAGTTTACTGGCGGGGTATGGCGATGAGCAGTTCTTC.

A word on this clone: The junction differs from germline at one of its ends, possibly a read error. The CDR3 here is CANSSGRDNVGELFF. In DNA, the CDR3 is TGTGCCAATAGTAGCGGGAGAGATAACGTCGGGGAGCTGTTTTTT. This chain links TRBV19 with TRBJ2-2; 9 bases match TRBD2. The CDR3 totals 15 residues. The germline V gene has CDR1 LNHDA and CDR2 SQIVND (reference sequence). Full variable domain (outside the CDR3, taken from reference TRBV19 and TRBJ2-2): DGGITQSPKYLFRKEGQNVTLSCEQNLNHDAMYWYRQDPGQGLRLIYYSQIVNDFQKGDIAEGYSVSREKKESFPLTVTSAQKNPTAFYLCANSSGRDNVGELFFGEGSRLTVL.